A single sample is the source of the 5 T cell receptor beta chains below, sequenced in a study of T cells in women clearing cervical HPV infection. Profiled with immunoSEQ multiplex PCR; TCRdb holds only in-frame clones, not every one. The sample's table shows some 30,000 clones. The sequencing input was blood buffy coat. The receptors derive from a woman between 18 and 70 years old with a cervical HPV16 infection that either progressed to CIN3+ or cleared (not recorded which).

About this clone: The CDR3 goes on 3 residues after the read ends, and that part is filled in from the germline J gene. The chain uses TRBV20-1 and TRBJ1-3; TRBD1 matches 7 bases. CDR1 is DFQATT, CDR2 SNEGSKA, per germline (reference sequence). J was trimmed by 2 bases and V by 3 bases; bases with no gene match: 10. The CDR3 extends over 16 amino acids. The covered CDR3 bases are TGCAGTGCTAGGGCCCCGGACAGGACTGCTGGAAACACC. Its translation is CSARAPDRTAGNT. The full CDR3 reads CSARAPDRTAGNTIYF.

The CDR3 is CASSNPGQGDQPQHF. The CDR3 DNA, read in part, is TGTGCCAGCAGTAACCCCGGTCAGGGAGATCAGCCC. The J gene is TRBJ1-5, the V gene TRBV28; D might be TRBD1 (5 bases). The read terminates 3 residues ahead of where the CDR3 ends, so the germline J gene completes it. The ends were cut back, 5 bases at V and 5 bases at J, with 16 bases in the middle. The CDR3 spans 15 residues. CDR1 is MDHEN, CDR2 SYDVKM, per germline.

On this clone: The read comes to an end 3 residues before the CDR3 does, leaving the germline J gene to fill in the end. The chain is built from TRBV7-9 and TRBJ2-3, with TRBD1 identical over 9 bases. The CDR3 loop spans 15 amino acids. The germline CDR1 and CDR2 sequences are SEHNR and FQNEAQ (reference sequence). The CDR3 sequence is CASSRDREKWETQYF. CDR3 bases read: TGTGCCAGCAGCCGGGACAGGGAGAAATGGGAGACG. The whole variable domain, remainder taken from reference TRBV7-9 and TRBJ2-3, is DTGVSQNPRHKITKRGQNVTFRCDPISEHNRLYWYRQTLGQGPEFLTYFQNEAQLEKSRLLSDRFSAERPKGSFSTLEIQRTEQGDSAMYLCASSRDREKWETQYFGPGTRLTVL.

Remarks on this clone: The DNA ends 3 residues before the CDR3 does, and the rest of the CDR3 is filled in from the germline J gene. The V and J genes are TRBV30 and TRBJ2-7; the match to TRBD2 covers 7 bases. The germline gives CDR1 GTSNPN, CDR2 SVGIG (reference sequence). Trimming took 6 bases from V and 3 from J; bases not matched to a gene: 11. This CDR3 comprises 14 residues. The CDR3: CACGDLAAVYEQYF. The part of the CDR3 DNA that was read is TGTGCCTGCGGGGATCTAGCGGCAGTCTACGAG. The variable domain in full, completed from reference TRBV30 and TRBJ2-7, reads SQTIHQWPATLVQPVGSPLSLECTVEGTSNPNLYWYRQAAGRGLQLLFYSVGIGQISSEVPQNLSASRPQDRQFILSSKKLLLSDSGFYLCACGDLAAVYEQYFGPGTRLTVT.

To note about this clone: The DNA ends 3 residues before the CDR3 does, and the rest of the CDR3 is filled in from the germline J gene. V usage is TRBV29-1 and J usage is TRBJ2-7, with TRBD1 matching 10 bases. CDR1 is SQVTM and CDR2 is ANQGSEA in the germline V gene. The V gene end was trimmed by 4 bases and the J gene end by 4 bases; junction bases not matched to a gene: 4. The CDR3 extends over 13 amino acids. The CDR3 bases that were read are TGCAGCGTTGGCCGGGACAGGGGATACGAG. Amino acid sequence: CSVGRDRGYE. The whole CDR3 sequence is CSVGRDRGYEQYF.